One sample yielded the 16 T cell receptor beta chains listed below, sequenced in a study of blood T cell repertoires in COVID-19. Assay: immunoSEQ multiplex PCR; the TCRdb copy retains only in-frame clones and omits some. The repertoire has around 130,000 clones, approximately 80% of them found once; the top ten carry 1.5% to 2%. Sample: PBMCs or T cells enriched from blood (not recorded which). The source is a woman aged 18-29 years who had been exposed to COVID-19.

This sequence joins TRBV7-2 and TRBJ2-7, with TRBD2 as a possible D gene (6 bases). This CDR3 comprises 15 residues. Trimming took 2 bases from V and 0 from J, leaving 11 bases between them. Germline values: CDR1 SGHTA, CDR2 FQGNSA. The CDR3 coding sequence is TGTGCCAGCAGCTTAAGTAGCGGTCACTCCTACGAGCAGTACTTC. This sequence encodes CASSLSSGHSYEQYF.

For this clone: The same CDR3 arises from other DNA sequences in this sample as well. The chain couples TRBV7-9 to TRBJ2-1, with D hard to call. CDR3 size: 14 residues. V was pared by 2 bases and J by 2 bases, with 7 bases between. Germline loops: CDR1 SEHNR, CDR2 FQNEAQ (reference sequence). CDR3 region: CASSLYEAYNEQFF. CDR3 in DNA: TGTGCCAGCAGCTTATATGAGGCCTACAATGAGCAGTTCTTC.

The chain combines TRBV11-3 with TRBJ2-2; D possibly corresponds to TRBD2 (5 bases). V was shortened by 6 bases and J by 0 bases, with 8 bases between the two germline ends. The CDR3 runs 14 residues. CDR1 SGHNT and CDR2 YENEEA come from the germline V gene. The CDR3 sequence is CASRTGSNTGELFF. CDR3 nucleotides: TGTGCCAGCAGAACGGGGTCGAACACCGGGGAGCTGTTTTTT. Full variable domain (remainder filled in from reference TRBV11-3 and TRBJ2-2): EAGVVQSPRYKIIEKKQPVAFWCNPISGHNTLYWYLQNLGQGPELLIRYENEEAVDDSQLPKDRFSAERLKGVDSTLKIQPAELGDSAVYLCASRTGSNTGELFFGEGSRLTVL.

The rearrangement uses TRBV27 and TRBJ2-7; 12 bases agree with TRBD2. Germline trimming cut 0 bases from V and 6 bases from J; bases unmatched to any gene: 9. From germline, CDR1 is MNHEY and CDR2 SMNVEV (reference sequence). The CDR3 has 17 amino acids. Written as DNA, the CDR3 is TGTGCCAGCAGTTTATCGGCATGGCTAGCGGGAGGGGGCGAGCAGTACTTC. Translation: CASSLSAWLAGGGEQYF.

V gene TRBV7-9 combines with J gene TRBJ1-1, with 11 bases aligning to TRBD1. Germline CDR1 reads SEHNR; CDR2 reads FQNEAQ (reference sequence). Trimming took 5 bases from V and 7 from J; bases not matched to a gene: 3. The CDR3 extends over 13 amino acids. The CDR3 loop reads CASSGGTGGEAFF. The CDR3 bases are TGTGCCAGCAGCGGTGGGACAGGGGGTGAAGCTTTCTTT. The full variable domain, with the rest looked up from reference TRBV7-9 and TRBJ1-1, is DTGVSQNPRHKITKRGQNVTFRCDPISEHNRLYWYRQTLGQGPEFLTYFQNEAQLEKSRLLSDRFSAERPKGSFSTLEIQRTEQGDSAMYLCASSGGTGGEAFFGQGTRLTVV.

This clone was found once. V gene TRBV19 combines with J gene TRBJ1-3; tentative D call: TRBD1 (6 bases). The CDR3 length is 15 residues. Trimming left V 1 base short and J 7 bases short, with 14 bases between. The germline CDR1 and CDR2 sequences are LNHDA and SQIVND (reference sequence). CDR3 sequence reads: CASSIGLTGTNTIYF. Written as DNA, the CDR3 is TGTGCCAGTAGTATAGGCCTAACAGGGACCAACACCATATATTTT.

For this clone: Other DNA sequences within the sample encode an identical CDR3. The chain is built from TRBV5-1 and TRBJ1-2, with 12 bases aligning to TRBD1. In germline, CDR1 is SGHRS, CDR2 YFSETQ. The CDR3 is made up of 15 amino acids. After removal of 0 bases from V and 6 bases from J, the junction contained 3 bases not matched to a gene. This CDR3 reads CASSLEGQGADGYTF. The CDR3 DNA reads TGCGCCAGCAGCTTGGAGGGACAGGGGGCAGATGGCTACACCTTC.

CDR3 DNA: TGTGCCAGCAGCCCCCGAGCGGGCGGCCCCACAGATACGCAGTATTTT. Protein product: CASSPRAGGPTDTQYF. V gene TRBV7-9 combines with J gene TRBJ2-3; tentative D call: TRBD2 (6 bases). The germline V gene has CDR1 SEHNR and CDR2 FQNEAQ (reference sequence). The CDR3 extends over 16 amino acids. Trimming took 5 bases from V and 2 from J, leaving 17 bases between them. Full variable domain (remainder filled in from reference TRBV7-9 and TRBJ2-3): DTGVSQNPRHKITKRGQNVTFRCDPISEHNRLYWYRQTLGQGPEFLTYFQNEAQLEKSRLLSDRFSAERPKGSFSTLEIQRTEQGDSAMYLCASSPRAGGPTDTQYFGPGTRLTVL.

This clone has just a few counts. V usage is TRBV4-3 and J usage is TRBJ2-1, with 7 bases matching TRBD2. This CDR3 is built from 17 residues. V gave up 1 base and J gave up 7 bases; unmatched junction bases: 13. CDR1 LGHNA and CDR2 YSLEER come from the germline V gene. CDR3 nucleotides: TGCGCCAGCAGCCAAGCCCACCTAGCGGCGATGGTGAATGAGCAGTTCTTC. This encodes CASSQAHLAAMVNEQFF.

This clone was seen a few times. The chain links TRBV4-1 to TRBJ2-3; 8 bases agree with TRBD2. The CDR3 spans 16 residues. J lost 1 base, V lost 3 bases, and 6 bases had no gene match. Germline CDR1 reads MGHRA; CDR2 reads YSYEKL. CDR3 region: CASSHALAGGTDTQYF. The CDR3 DNA is TGCGCCAGCAGCCATGCTCTAGCGGGTGGCACAGATACGCAGTATTTT.

The CDR3 DNA is TGCGCCAGCAGCAAAGAAGGACTAGGTCGTATGAATGAGCAGTTCTTC. It encodes CASSKEGLGRMNEQFF. The chain couples TRBV5-1 to TRBJ2-1; 7 positions agree with TRBD2. The V segment lost 4 bases and the J segment 7 bases; nucleotides outside the gene matches: 14. CDR1 is SGHRS and CDR2 is YFSETQ in the germline V gene. The CDR3 extends over 16 amino acids. Together with reference TRBV5-1 and TRBJ2-1, the CDR3 gives the full variable domain: KAGVTQTPRYLIKTRGQQVTLSCSPISGHRSVSWYQQTPGQGLQFLFEYFSETQRNKGNFPGRFSGRQFSNSRSEMNVSTLELGDSALYLCASSKEGLGRMNEQFFGPGTRLTVL.

The V and J genes are TRBV18 and TRBJ2-3; tentatively, D is TRBD2 (6 bases). Trimming stripped 3 bases from V and 0 bases from J, with 13 bases between. The CDR3 length is 16 residues. CDR1 is KGHSH and CDR2 is LQKENI in the germline V gene. CDR3 nucleotides: TGTGCCAGCTCACCTTTTAGCGGAGCTAGCACAGATACGCAGTATTTT. Protein product: CASSPFSGASTDTQYF. Together with reference TRBV18 and TRBJ2-3, the CDR3 gives the full variable domain: NAGVMQNPRHLVRRRGQEARLRCSPMKGHSHVYWYRQLPEEGLKFMVYLQKENIIDESGMPKERFSAEFPKEGPSILRIQQVVRGDSAAYFCASSPFSGASTDTQYFGPGTRLTVL.

This clone was seen a single time. The rearrangement uses TRBV5-6 and TRBJ2-7; possible D gene TRBD2, 6 bases. Germline CDR1 and CDR2: SGHDT and YYEEEE. The length of the CDR3 is 15 residues. Trimming took 0 bases from V and 0 from J, leaving 10 bases between them. The CDR3 nucleotides read TGTGCCAGCAGCTTGGGACAGACTAGCTCCTACGAGCAGTACTTC. It specifies CASSLGQTSSYEQYF. Complete variable domain (other parts from reference TRBV5-6 and TRBJ2-7): DAGVTQSPTHLIKTRGQQVTLRCSPKSGHDTVSWYQQALGQGPQFIFQYYEEEERQRGNFPDRFSGHQFPNYSSELNVNALLLGDSALYLCASSLGQTSSYEQYFGPGTRLTVT.

The chain is built from TRBV19 and TRBJ1-2, with a tentative D call TRBD1 (6 bases). Germline lookup yields CDR1 LNHDA and CDR2 SQIVND (reference sequence). With 6 bases removed from V and 0 bases from J, the gap between germline ends came to 14 bases. The CDR3 totals 15 residues. The CDR3 coding sequence is TGTGCCAGTAGCAGTCCGGGACACTCTAACTATGGCTACACCTTC. Protein product: CASSSPGHSNYGYTF.

V gene TRBV27 combines with J gene TRBJ1-1; D call uncertain. CDR1 and CDR2 (germline): MNHEY, SMNVEV (reference sequence). V dropped 5 bases and J dropped 5 bases, with 15 bases sitting between them. The CDR3 is 14 residues long. The CDR3 sequence is CASSLTRGFTEAFF. The DNA of the CDR3 is TGTGCCAGCAGTCTAACCCGGGGTTTTACTGAAGCTTTCTTT.

This chain connects TRBV12-3 or TRBV12-4 to TRBJ1-2; D gene unclear. The ends were cut back, 6 bases at V and 5 bases at J, with 10 bases in the middle. This CDR3 has 12 residues. CDR3 sequence: CASRFGSYGYTF. The CDR3 DNA sequence: TGTGCCAGCAGATTCGGGAGTTATGGCTACACCTTC.